This TCR beta chain was obtained from a study of T cells after yellow fever vaccination. Whole-study results and caveats: There was a small share of clonotypes that showed up in both the CD4 and CD8 compartments. By day 5 rather than day 15, the secondary response had peaked, though it was weaker. Post-booster samples contained most primary-vaccination clones (approximately 97% CD4, about 87% CD8).

Germline loops: CDR1 SGHNT, CDR2 YYREEE (reference sequence). V was trimmed by 3 bases and J by 3 bases, leaving 16 bases between them. CDR3 length: 15 residues. This clonotype was counted between two and nine times. Its antigen remains unidentified. By 5'RACE template switching, TCR cDNA was produced, with a universal primer site and UMIs added in the process. TCRdb used MiXCR to reprocess the 5' RACE reads, holding one entry per CDR3 protein. The data hold 450,000 to 600,000 distinct CDR3 sequences, with about 15% observed a single time. The chain uses TRBV5-4 and TRBJ2-7; D gene unclear. The source of this sequence is a man between 18 and 35 years old who received the YFV17D yellow fever vaccine. Sequencing was performed on PBMCs, taken around 5 days after the first yellow fever vaccination. The CDR3 DNA follows: TGTGCCAGCAGCTCCAATCCTTTAGTAGACTACGAGCAGTACGTC. This gives the protein CASSSNPLVDYEQYV.